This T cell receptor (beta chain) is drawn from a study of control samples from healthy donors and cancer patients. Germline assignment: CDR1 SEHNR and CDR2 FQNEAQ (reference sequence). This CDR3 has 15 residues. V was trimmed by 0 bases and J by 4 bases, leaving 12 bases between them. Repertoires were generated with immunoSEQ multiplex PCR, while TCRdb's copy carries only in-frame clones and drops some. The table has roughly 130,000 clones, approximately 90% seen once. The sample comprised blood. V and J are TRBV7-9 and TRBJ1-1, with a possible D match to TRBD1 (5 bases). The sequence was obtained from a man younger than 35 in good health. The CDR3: CASSLAAGMGTEAFF. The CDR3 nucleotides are TGTGCCAGCAGCTTAGCAGCAGGGATGGGCACTGAAGCTTTCTTT. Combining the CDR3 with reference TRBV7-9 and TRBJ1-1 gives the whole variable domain DTGVSQNPRHKITKRGQNVTFRCDPISEHNRLYWYRQTLGQGPEFLTYFQNEAQLEKSRLLSDRFSAERPKGSFSTLEIQRTEQGDSAMYLCASSLAAGMGTEAFFGQGTRLTVV.